The 17 T cell receptor beta chains below were found in one sample sequenced in a study of identical twins. TCRdb independently ran MiXCR on the 5' RACE reads; one entry per CDR3 protein. The data contain some 660,000 distinct CDR3 sequences, around 8.6% of them singletons. The sample was also linked to a second study, of yellow fever vaccine responses in identical twins.

Sequences were obtained from PBMCs. The receptors here all came from a woman younger than 35 in good health.

The chain links TRBV11-2 to TRBJ2-5; TRBD2 aligns across 13 bases. The CDR3 is made up of 16 amino acids. Unmatched junction bases numbered 2, after V lost 4 bases and J lost 0 bases. CDR1 is SGHAT, CDR2 FQNNGV, per germline. This CDR3 reads CASSWGLAGNQETQYF. The CDR3 DNA is TGTGCCAGCAGCTGGGGACTAGCGGGGAACCAAGAGACCCAGTACTTC.

This clonotype was recorded at least ten times. The genes are TRBV12-3 or TRBV12-4 and TRBJ1-1, with D maybe TRBD1 (5 bases). This CDR3 spans 12 amino acids. V was shortened by 5 bases and J by 7 bases, with 11 bases between the two germline ends. CDR3 region: CASSRVDSEAFF. The CDR3 DNA reads TGTGCCAGCAGTCGGGTTGACAGTGAAGCTTTCTTT.

This clonotype showed up just a few times. J is TRBJ2-4 and V is TRBV27; tentatively, D is TRBD1 (6 bases). The V gene's germline CDR1 is MNHEY and CDR2 SMNVEV (reference sequence). The CDR3 runs 14 residues. Trimming took 8 bases from V and 0 from J, leaving 11 bases between them. CDR3 sequence: CASSPDRAKNIQYF. In DNA form, the CDR3 reads TGTGCCAGCTCCCCGGACAGAGCCAAAAACATTCAGTACTTC.

Only a few counts were recorded for this clonotype. The rearrangement uses TRBV7-9 and TRBJ2-3; 7 positions match TRBD2. The V gene end was trimmed by 7 bases and the J gene end by 4 bases; junction bases not matched to a gene: 2. CDR3 length: 12 residues. Per the germline V gene, CDR1 is SEHNR and CDR2 is FQNEAQ (reference sequence). CDR3: CASTTSPDTQYF. DNA for the CDR3: TGTGCCAGCACGACTAGCCCAGATACGCAGTATTTT.

A note on this clonotype: A junction end diverges from the germline sequence, so it may reflect a read error. This rearrangement joins TRBV24-1 to TRBJ2-4, with TRBD1 matching 11 bases. This CDR3 region has 21 residues. The germline gives CDR1 KGHDR, CDR2 SFDVKD. The chain's CDR3 is CAASDLISGQGANVAKNIQYF. The CDR3 DNA is TGTGCCGCCAGTGATTTGATTTCCGGACAGGGGGCGAACGTGGCCAAAAACATTCAGTACTTC.

This clonotype has just a few counts. The CDR3 spells CSARSGRAGSSYNEQFF. For the CDR3, the DNA is TGCAGTGCCAGGAGCGGGAGGGCCGGGAGCTCCTACAATGAGCAGTTCTTC. The chain is built from TRBV20-1 and TRBJ2-1, with TRBD2 identical over 10 bases. The length of the CDR3 is 17 residues. The V and J ends lost 6 bases and 0 bases, in that order; junction bases with no gene match: 11. The germline V gene has CDR1 DFQATT and CDR2 SNEGSKA (reference sequence).

This clonotype was seen at least ten times. The chain couples TRBV24-1 to TRBJ2-3; D possibly corresponds to TRBD1 (6 bases). V lost 4 bases and J lost 5, with 15 bases in between. Germline-derived CDR1 and CDR2 are KGHDR and SFDVKD. The CDR3 is 15 amino acids. CDR3 loop: CATSEWAVQGDTQYF. CDR3 nucleotide sequence: TGTGCCACCAGTGAATGGGCAGTACAGGGAGATACGCAGTATTTT.

The V and J genes are TRBV20-1 and TRBJ2-7, with 7 nucleotides matching TRBD1. There are 14 residues in the CDR3. Germline V gene data show CDR1 as DFQATT and CDR2 as SNEGSKA (reference sequence). After removal of 2 bases from V and 0 bases from J, the junction contained 4 bases not matched to a gene. CDR3 nucleotide sequence: TGCAGTGCTAGAAAGGGGACAGCCTCCTACGAGCAGTACTTC. It translates to CSARKGTASYEQYF.

This clonotype was found many times. V usage is TRBV20-1 and J usage is TRBJ2-3; TRBD2 agrees at 15 bases. Germline V lookup: CDR1 DFQATT, CDR2 SNEGSKA (reference sequence). J was trimmed by 6 bases and V by 4 bases; bases with no gene match: 11. CDR3 length: 17 residues. CDR3 residues: CSATLGLAGGGVDTQYF. The CDR3, as DNA: TGCAGTGCTACCTTAGGACTAGCGGGGGGGGGTGTGGATACGCAGTATTTT.

As DNA, the CDR3 is TGCGCCAGCAGCACCTCTAGCGGAGGGTCCTACGAGCAGTACTTC. Protein product: CASSTSSGGSYEQYF. J is TRBJ2-7 and V is TRBV4-3; 7 bases line up with TRBD2. The junction had 8 bases not matched to a gene; V was cut back by 5 bases and J by 1 base. The V gene's germline CDR1 is LGHNA and CDR2 YSLEER. This CDR3 contains 15 residues.

The CDR3 sequence is CAWTGLAGGLTDTQYF. In DNA form, the CDR3 reads TGTGCCTGGACGGGACTAGCGGGAGGTCTCACAGATACGCAGTATTTT. The chain links TRBV30 to TRBJ2-3; 15 nucleotides align to TRBD2. The V gene's germline CDR1 is GTSNPN and CDR2 SVGIG (reference sequence). CDR3 length: 16 amino acids. V trimming: 4 bases; J trimming: 2 bases; junction bases outside the gene matches: 4. The full variable domain, in which reference TRBV30 and TRBJ2-3 provide the parts outside the CDR3, is SQTIHQWPATLVQPVGSPLSLECTVEGTSNPNLYWYRQAAGRGLQLLFYSVGIGQISSEVPQNLSASRPQDRQFILSSKKLLLSDSGFYLCAWTGLAGGLTDTQYFGPGTRLTVL.

The CDR3 loop reads CSVERKSGANVLTF. As DNA, the CDR3 is TGCAGCGTTGAACGGAAATCTGGGGCCAACGTCCTGACTTTC. The chain has TRBV29-1 and TRBJ2-6; D gene uncertain. Looked up from germline, CDR1 is SQVTM and CDR2 is ANQGSEA. This CDR3 spans 14 amino acids. V was clipped by 2 bases and J by 1 base, with 6 bases between them. Full variable domain (missing parts from reference TRBV29-1 and TRBJ2-6): SAVISQKPSRDICQRGTSLTIQCQVDSQVTMMFWYRQQPGQSLTLIATANQGSEATYESGFVIDKFPISRPNLTFSTLTVSNMSPEDSSIYLCSVERKSGANVLTFGAGSRLTVL.

This clonotype was recorded many times. The rearrangement joins TRBV6-2 or TRBV6-3 to TRBJ1-2, with D perhaps TRBD1 (5 bases). The CDR3 is 13 amino acids. Between the trimmed V and J ends, which lost 2 bases and 4 bases, there was a span of 8 bases. From germline, CDR1 is MNHEY and CDR2 SVGEGT. CDR3 DNA sequence: TGTGCCAGCAGTTACCAGACAGTCTATGGCTACACCTTC. Protein sequence: CASSYQTVYGYTF.

The gene calls are TRBV29-1 and TRBJ2-7, with 8 bases lining up with TRBD1. The CDR3 is 15 amino acids. The trim removed 7 bases at V and 0 bases at J, leaving 11 bases unmatched. CDR1 and CDR2 from the germline V gene are SQVTM and ANQGSEA. The DNA of the CDR3 is TGCAGCGCCCAAGGACAGGGCCTCTACTCCTACGAGCAGTACTTC. It codes for CSAQGQGLYSYEQYF.

This clonotype appeared a few times. The chain recombines TRBV15 with TRBJ2-7; D remains unclear. Germline V lookup: CDR1 LNHNV, CDR2 YYDKDF (reference sequence). This CDR3 comprises 11 residues. Trimming took 3 bases from V and 5 from J, leaving 5 bases between them. The CDR3 nucleotides read TGTGCCACCAGCAGCGGTCACGAGCAGTACTTC. This sequence encodes CATSSGHEQYF. The entire variable domain, with the rest obtained from reference TRBV15 and TRBJ2-7, is as follows: DAMVIQNPRYQVTQFGKPVTLSCSQTLNHNVMYWYQQKSSQAPKLLFHYYDKDFNNEADTPDNFQSRRPNTSFCFLDIRSPGLGDTAMYLCATSSGHEQYFGPGTRLTVT.

The rearrangement uses TRBV29-1 and TRBJ1-1; maybe TRBD1 (5 bases). Per the germline V gene, CDR1 is SQVTM and CDR2 is ANQGSEA. The CDR3 has 14 amino acids. Trimming removed 6 bases at V and 1 base at J, with 15 bases between. The CDR3 nucleotides are TGCAGCGTGGCGGGTTTTGGGGGGAACACTGAAGCTTTCTTT. It encodes CSVAGFGGNTEAFF.

In its sample, this clonotype was seen a few times. The genes are TRBV18 and TRBJ2-3; a possible D gene is TRBD1 (6 bases). This CDR3 spans 15 amino acids. V lost 8 bases to trimming and J lost 2 bases, with 17 bases between them. Looked up from germline, CDR1 is KGHSH and CDR2 is LQKENI. CDR3: CASQTGTRPTDTQYF. The CDR3 nucleotides are TGTGCCAGCCAAACCGGGACAAGGCCCACAGATACGCAGTATTTT.